The 25 T cell receptor beta chains in this list originate from one sample, sequenced in a study of T cells after yellow fever vaccination. TCRdb recomputed calls from the 5' RACE reads with MiXCR, one row per CDR3 protein. Of approximately 300,000 distinct CDR3 sequences listed, around 7% are singletons. Specimen: PBMCs, collected more than 40 days after the first yellow fever vaccination. The source is a man between 18 and 35 years old who received the YFV17D yellow fever vaccine.

This clonotype was counted many times. This chain joins TRBV18 and TRBJ1-6; TRBD1 matches 8 bases. Germline V lookup: CDR1 KGHSH, CDR2 LQKENI. The trim removed 5 bases at V and 6 bases at J, leaving 6 bases unmatched. This CDR3 is built from 15 residues. The CDR3 DNA is TGTGCCAGCTCATCAACGGACAGGGTTAATTCACCCCTCCACTTT. It codes for CASSSTDRVNSPLHF.

The chain combines TRBV5-5 with TRBJ2-7; D perhaps matches TRBD2 (5 bases). Trimming stripped 6 bases from V and 3 bases from J, with 16 bases between. CDR3 length: 14 amino acids. Germline V gene data show CDR1 as SGHKS and CDR2 as YYEKEE (reference sequence). CDR3 nucleotides: TGTGCCAGCACCCCGGGCGGGCACCTCTACGAGCAGTACGTC. It translates to CASTPGGHLYEQYV.

A few counts support this clonotype. The rearrangement joins TRBV28 to TRBJ2-7, with D perhaps matching TRBD1 (5 bases). The CDR3 is 15 residues long. The germline V gene has CDR1 MDHEN and CDR2 SYDVKM. V lost 5 bases and J lost 5, with 19 bases in between. CDR3 amino acids: CASSGRAVQGNEQYV. Written as DNA, the CDR3 is TGTGCCAGCAGTGGCAGGGCGGTTCAGGGCAACGAGCAGTACGTC.

V gene TRBV12-3 or TRBV12-4 combines with J gene TRBJ2-3, with D uncertain. V lost 4 bases, J lost 7 bases, and 24 bases lay in between. The CDR3 length is 17 residues. CDR3 residues: CASSSTEVGMRGNTQYF. CDR3 nucleotides: TGTGCCAGCAGTTCCACTGAGGTTGGGATGCGTGGAAATACGCAGTATTTT.

This clonotype was counted ten times or more. The V gene is TRBV20-1, the J gene TRBJ2-7, with D perhaps given as TRBD1 or TRBD2 (5 bases each). The ends were cut back, 5 bases at V and 0 bases at J, with 8 bases in the middle. Germline V CDR1 and CDR2: DFQATT, SNEGSKA (reference sequence). The CDR3 has 12 residues. CDR3 protein: CSAGDGSYEQYF. The DNA of the CDR3 is TGCAGTGCTGGGGACGGCTCCTACGAGCAGTACTTC.

This clonotype was seen a handful of times. The rearrangement joins TRBV20-1 to TRBJ2-7, with D perhaps given as TRBD1 or TRBD2 (6 bases each). Trimming took off 0 bases at V and 4 bases at J, with 22 bases between the two ends. CDR1 and CDR2 from the germline V gene are DFQATT and SNEGSKA (reference sequence). This CDR3 is 17 amino acids long. The DNA of the CDR3 is TGCAGTGCTAGAGATCCAGTGGGGGGCTCGGTCTTATACGAGCAGTACTTC. Translating gives CSARDPVGGSVLYEQYF.

The chain combines TRBV11-1 with TRBJ2-5, with D possibly matching TRBD2 (6 bases). V gave up 5 bases and J gave up 2 bases, with 9 bases separating them. The germline V gene encodes CDR1 SGHAT and CDR2 FQDESV (reference sequence). The CDR3 is 13 residues long. CDR3 DNA sequence: TGTGCCAGCAGCACGGGACTTCAAGAGACCCAGTACTTC. Protein product: CASSTGLQETQYF.

This clonotype occurred a few times. This chain uses TRBV6-7 with TRBJ2-1, with D unclear. TRBV6-7 is filed as an ORF, its function uncertain. The V gene lost 2 bases and the J gene lost 12 bases, with 14 bases spanning the gap. The CDR3 has 13 residues. Here the CDR3 reads CASSYIRVIGQFF. CDR3 DNA: TGTGCCAGCAGTTACATTCGAGTTATCGGGCAGTTCTTC.

The chain employs TRBV19 and TRBJ1-2; D gene unclear. Germline CDR1 and CDR2: LNHDA and SQIVND (reference sequence). The CDR3 runs to 13 residues. The germline V and J ends were trimmed by 3 bases and 0 bases, with 5 bases remaining between them. CDR3 nucleotide sequence: TGTGCCAGTAGTATCGGTTCTAACTATGGCTACACCTTC. It is translated as CASSIGSNYGYTF.

CDR3 in amino acids: CASRSGGTSYEQYV. The CDR3 DNA follows: TGTGCCAGCAGGAGCGGGGGCACCTCCTACGAGCAGTACGTC. The V gene is TRBV27, the J gene TRBJ2-7, with 8 bases identical to TRBD2. CDR1 and CDR2 (germline): MNHEY, SMNVEV (reference sequence). The V gene end was trimmed by 6 bases and the J gene end by 0 bases; junction bases not matched to a gene: 4. This CDR3 spans 14 amino acids.

This clonotype appeared a few times. This chain connects TRBV4-3 to TRBJ1-2; D call uncertain. Germline loops: CDR1 LGHNA, CDR2 YSLEER. The CDR3 has 17 amino acids. With 5 bases removed from V and 1 base from J, the gap between germline ends came to 20 bases. CDR3 nucleotide sequence: TGCGCCAGCAGCTTCCGGTACCTGAGGGTCGTTAACTATGGCTACACCTTC. As protein: CASSFRYLRVVNYGYTF.

This clonotype was found a few times. The chain combines TRBV14 with TRBJ2-1; D is unresolved. The CDR3 has 11 amino acids. V was trimmed by 6 bases and J by 10 bases, leaving 10 bases between them. Germline values: CDR1 SGHDN, CDR2 FVKESK. The CDR3 region is CASSLGWEQFF. In DNA, the CDR3 is TGTGCCAGCAGTTTGGGCTGGGAGCAGTTCTTC.

The chain is built from TRBV9 and TRBJ2-1, with 14 bases aligning to TRBD2. Germline V gene sequence: CDR1 SGDLS, CDR2 YYNGEE. V lost 0 bases to trimming and J lost 4 bases; unmatched junction nucleotides: 9. The CDR3 is 19 residues long. The CDR3 sequence is CASSVGGGTSGGLYNEQFF. The CDR3 DNA is TGTGCCAGCAGCGTAGGTGGGGGGACTAGCGGGGGCCTTTACAATGAGCAGTTCTTC. The full variable domain, in which reference TRBV9 and TRBJ2-1 provide the parts outside the CDR3, is DSGVTQTPKHLITATGQRVTLRCSPRSGDLSVYWYQQSLDQGLQFLIQYYNGEERAKGNILERFSAQQFPDLHSELNLSSLELGDSALYFCASSVGGGTSGGLYNEQFFGPGTRLTVL.

This clonotype was seen more than once but under ten times. J is TRBJ1-3 and V is TRBV14; D remains unclear. V was shortened by 1 base and J by 3 bases, with 7 bases between the two germline ends. Germline loops: CDR1 SGHDN, CDR2 FVKESK. This CDR3 spans 14 amino acids. CDR3 nucleotide sequence: TGTGCCAGCAGCCAAGGAGTTATTGGAAACACCATATATTTT. It specifies CASSQGVIGNTIYF.

CDR3 bases: TGCGCCAGCAGTCAATCGATATCGGGGGTCCATAATTCACCCCTCCACTTT. Translation gives CASSQSISGVHNSPLHF. This chain links TRBV23-1 with TRBJ1-6; maybe TRBD1 (5 bases). TRBV23-1 is designated an ORF whose function remains uncertain. Trimming stripped 0 bases from V and 5 bases from J, with 14 bases between. CDR3 length: 17 residues.

The sample holds a few counts of this clonotype. The rearrangement joins TRBV7-6 to TRBJ1-6, with D unresolved. V was pared by 3 bases and J by 0 bases, with 6 bases between. Germline V gene sequence: CDR1 SGHVS, CDR2 FNYEAQ. The CDR3 has 15 amino acids. The CDR3 spells CASSLERSYNSPLHF. The DNA for the CDR3 is TGTGCCAGCAGCTTGGAGCGCTCCTATAATTCACCCCTCCACTTT.

This clonotype was recorded once. The J gene is TRBJ1-4, the V gene TRBV30; D perhaps matches TRBD1 (5 bases). This CDR3 has 14 residues. Trimming removed 0 bases from V and 8 bases from J, with 13 bases in between. Germline CDR1 and CDR2: GTSNPN and SVGIG (reference sequence). CDR3 sequence reads: CAWSVGMGREKLFF. The CDR3 region has the DNA TGTGCCTGGAGTGTGGGAATGGGACGGGAAAAACTGTTTTTT.

This clonotype was picked up a small number of times. This chain uses TRBV5-1 with TRBJ1-2, with TRBD1 matching 8 bases. V was clipped by 9 bases and J by 6 bases; unmatched bases: 10. The length of the CDR3 is 13 residues. Germline CDR1 and CDR2: SGHRS and YFSETQ. CDR3 in DNA: TGCGCCACTACGACAGGGGTCAAGGATGGCTACACCTTC. Amino acids: CATTTGVKDGYTF.

This chain uses TRBV9 with TRBJ2-6; no reliable D call. Trimming stripped 0 bases from V and 0 bases from J, with 13 bases between. The germline CDR1 and CDR2 sequences are SGDLS and YYNGEE. The CDR3 extends over 18 amino acids. CDR3 DNA: TGTGCCAGCAGCGTAGAACACCTAGGAACCTCTGGGGCCAACGTCCTGACTTTC. It codes for CASSVEHLGTSGANVLTF.

This clonotype was recorded a few times. The chain employs TRBV5-4 and TRBJ2-2; 8 bases are a match to TRBD1. The length of the CDR3 is 17 residues. CDR1 is SGHNT, CDR2 YYREEE, per germline (reference sequence). V was pared by 4 bases and J by 3 bases, with 11 bases of the junction left unmatched. CDR3 sequence: CASSPTADRVDTGELFF. In DNA form, the CDR3 reads TGTGCCAGCAGCCCTACGGCGGACAGGGTCGACACCGGGGAGCTGTTTTTT.

This clonotype was observed many times. The chain has TRBV6-5 and TRBJ1-6, with D maybe TRBD1 (6 bases). Germline V gives CDR1 MNHEY, CDR2 SVGAGI. V was clipped by 4 bases and J by 10 bases, with 11 bases between them. The CDR3 consists of 13 residues. The CDR3 loop is CASSLDSGSPLHF. The CDR3, as DNA: TGTGCCAGCAGTTTGGACAGCGGCTCACCCCTCCACTTT.

Many counts were recorded for this clonotype. The chain uses TRBV3-1 and TRBJ2-7; TRBD1 might be the D (5 bases). Per germline, CDR1 LGHDT and CDR2 YNNKEL (reference sequence). Trimming took off 0 bases at V and 3 bases at J, with 15 bases between the two ends. The CDR3 runs to 16 residues. The CDR3 region is CASSQEISTDFYEQYF. For the CDR3, the DNA is TGTGCCAGCAGCCAAGAGATTTCGACAGATTTCTACGAGCAGTACTTC.

This clonotype occurred a few times. As DNA, the CDR3 is TGTGCCAGCAGTCTACAGGGGGTAGGGACAGATACGCAGTATTTT. Translated: CASSLQGVGTDTQYF. J is TRBJ2-3 and V is TRBV28, with 8 bases lining up with TRBD1. Germline trimming cut 5 bases from V and 3 bases from J; bases unmatched to any gene: 7. This CDR3 region has 15 residues. Germline V gene sequence: CDR1 MDHEN, CDR2 SYDVKM.

The sample holds a few counts of this clonotype. The V call is TRBV5-1, the J call TRBJ2-1; the D gene is possibly TRBD1 (6 bases). The V gene's germline CDR1 is SGHRS and CDR2 YFSETQ. V shed 4 bases and J shed 6 bases, with 14 bases lying between them. There are 14 residues in the CDR3. This chain's CDR3 is CASSILGQPNEQFF. The DNA of the CDR3 is TGCGCCAGCAGCATTCTCGGACAGCCCAATGAGCAGTTCTTC.

This clonotype has only a few counts. This chain joins TRBV7-9 and TRBJ1-6, with a weak D call TRBD1 (5 bases). The germline V and J ends were trimmed by 5 bases and 11 bases, with 13 bases remaining between them. This CDR3 is built from 13 residues. The V gene's germline CDR1 is SEHNR and CDR2 FQNEAQ (reference sequence). The CDR3 reads CASSLSEGTPLHF. The CDR3 DNA reads as TGTGCCAGCAGCCTCTCGGAGGGGACACCCCTCCACTTT.